This T cell receptor (beta chain) was recovered during a study of cytomegalovirus exposure and HLA in healthy donors. The PCR contained 60 Vbeta and 13 Jbeta primers. Original data processing: In a later analysis, 8.5 million to 14 million of some 80 million unique beta chains occurred in at least two donors. Profiled with immunoSEQ multiplex PCR; TCRdb holds only in-frame clones, not every one. Clonal size and the V and J genes are those of that table, whereas D and trimming came from the DNA. The sample contains approximately 100,000 clones, roughly 80% of which appear only once. Study-wide results and caveats: Later on, a genetic analysis was performed. It linked a missense variant in DCLRE1C with V- and J-gene trimming of TCR beta. Researchers left out some V segments, among them TRBV6-2 and TRBV6-3, as indistinguishable. When a later analysis compared HLA-associated TCR beta chains with equally common others, the HLA-associated chains turned out to be more clonally expanded and to have lower generation probabilities.

For this clone: Its antigen is unknown. At one of its ends the junction is not consistent with the germline gene, which may arise from a read error.

The CDR3 loop spans 14 amino acids. Per germline, CDR1 SEHNR and CDR2 FQNEAQ (reference sequence). The source of this sequence is a woman aged 50 to 65 in good health and CMV-seropositive. The chain joins TRBV7-9 to TRBJ1-4, with 7 bases fitting TRBD1. The specimen was PBMCs. As DNA, the CDR3 is TGTTCCAGCAGTACCGGGACAGCTAATGAAAAACTGTTTTTT. Encoded protein: CSSSTGTANEKLFF.